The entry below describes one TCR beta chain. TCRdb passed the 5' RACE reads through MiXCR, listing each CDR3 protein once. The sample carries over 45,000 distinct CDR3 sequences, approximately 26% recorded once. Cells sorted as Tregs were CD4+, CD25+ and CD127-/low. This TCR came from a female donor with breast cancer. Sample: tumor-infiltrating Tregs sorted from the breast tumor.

The CDR3 sequence is CASSVFGTAEYGYTF. The CDR3 nucleotides are TGTGCCAGCAGTGTGTTCGGGACGGCTGAATATGGCTACACCTTC. The chain recombines TRBV6-1 with TRBJ1-2; tentative D call: TRBD1 (5 bases). Deletions cut 4 bases from V and 5 bases from J, with 17 bases between. CDR3 length equals 15 residues. The germline CDR1 and CDR2 sequences are MNHNS and SASEGT.